These T cell receptor beta chains were read from a single sample in a study of shared clonotypes between healthy human individuals. Libraries were prepared by immunoSEQ multiplex PCR; TCRdb keeps only in-frame clonotypes and omits some of them. This table has about 2.3 million clones, 85% to 95% appearing once. The sample was naive CD4+ T cells from PBMCs. The receptors here all came from a man aged 18-30 years in good health. Some clones in this sample may be carry-over from other donors' samples. Each CDR3 is given with its conserved first and last residue. D genes are given only for firm matches. Rows give clone size only sometimes, using once, few, many, or a class for an expanded clone.

size,J,V,D,CDR3,DNA
.,TRBJ2-2,TRBV9,.,CASSVYRVGTGELFF,TGTGCCAGCAGCGTGTATCGGGTTGGCACCGGGGAGCTGTTTTTT
once,TRBJ2-3,TRBV5-1,.,CASSVMGPSTDTQYF,TGCGCCAGCAGTGTAATGGGGCCAAGCACAGATACGCAGTATTTT
once,TRBJ2-7,TRBV25-1,TRBD2,CASSQAGVSSYEQYF,TGTGCCAGCAGTCAAGCGGGAGTGAGCTCCTACGAGCAGTACTTC
.,TRBJ2-7,TRBV19,TRBD2,CASSVKAGGGNEQYF,TGTGCCAGTAGTGTAAAAGCGGGAGGAGGAAACGAGCAGTACTTC
.,TRBJ1-1,TRBV5-1,.,CASSSILGVGTEAFF,TGCGCCAGCAGCTCGATACTAGGGGTGGGCACTGAAGCTTTCTTT
.,TRBJ2-5,TRBV21-1,.,CASSRQGAQETQYF,TGTGCCAGCAGCCGACAGGGAGCCCAAGAGACCCAGTACTTC
.,TRBJ2-3,TRBV5-1,TRBD2,CASSLGGGRSTDTQYF,TGCGCCAGCAGCTTGGGGGGCGGGAGGTCGACAGATACGCAGTATTTT
.,TRBJ1-5,TRBV30,.,CAWRRQDLGPQHF,TGTGCCTGGAGAAGACAGGACTTGGGGCCCCAGCATTTT
.,TRBJ2-3,TRBV28,TRBD2,CASSQGLALYTDTQYF,TGTGCCAGCAGTCAAGGACTAGCGCTTTACACAGATACGCAGTATTTT
.,TRBJ2-3,TRBV11-3,.,CASSLIGTGPQYF,TGTGCCAGCAGCTTAATTGGGACCGGCCCGCAGTATTTT
.,TRBJ1-4,TRBV13,.,CASSSRWEKLFF,TGTGCCAGCAGCTCGAGATGGGAAAAACTGTTTTTT
once,TRBJ2-2,TRBV6-1,TRBD2,CASSEDGLEWENTGELFF,TGTGCCAGCAGTGAAGACGGACTAGAGTGGGAGAACACCGGGGAGCTGTTTTTT
once,TRBJ1-2,TRBV10-1,.,CADGSGYTF,TGCGCCGACGGGAGTGGCTACACCTTC
.,TRBJ2-7,TRBV6-1,.,CASSEALGQQGEQYF,TGTGCCAGCAGTGAAGCGCTGGGGCAGCAGGGCGAGCAGTACTTC
.,TRBJ1-4,TRBV4-3,.,CASSQGGMRPHSEKLFF,TGCGCCAGCAGCCAAGGGGGGATGCGGCCCCATAGTGAAAAACTGTTTTTT
.,TRBJ1-2,TRBV7-2,.,CASSSRSSGDGYTF,TGTGCCAGCAGCTCGCGTTCCTCCGGGGATGGCTACACCTTC
once,TRBJ2-3,TRBV7-3,TRBD2,CASSPTLAGYTDTQYF,TGTGCCAGCAGCCCCACACTAGCGGGGTACACAGATACGCAGTATTTT